Listed below are T cell receptor beta chains from one sample, sequenced in a study of CD8 T cells in ankylosing spondylitis. TCRdb processed the 5' RACE reads anew with MiXCR; each CDR3 protein has one entry. Seen here are roughly 490,000 distinct CDR3 sequences, 5.3% observed once, and the top ten hold under 4.5%. Sequenced: blood, either unsorted or a sorted T cell fraction (not recorded which). The source is a male donor with ankylosing spondylitis. The CDR3 runs from the conserved cysteine through the conserved F or W. D genes are given only for firm matches. A row's size may be missing; if present it is once, few, many or a size class.

cdr3_aa: CASSPNRAYEQYF; cdr3_nt: TGTGCCAGCTCACCAAACAGGGCCTACGAGCAGTACTTC; v_call: TRBV18; clone_size: .; j_call: TRBJ2-7; d_call: .
cdr3_aa: CASSSRGESAGELFF; cdr3_nt: TGTGCCAGCAGTTCCAGGGGCGAGTCCGCCGGGGAGCTGTTTTTT; v_call: TRBV28; clone_size: .; j_call: TRBJ2-2; d_call: .
cdr3_aa: CASSQTDRASGNTIYF; cdr3_nt: TGTGCCAGCAGCCAAACCGACAGGGCCTCTGGAAACACCATATATTTT; v_call: TRBV4-2; clone_size: many; j_call: TRBJ1-3; d_call: TRBD1
cdr3_aa: CASRTWGAGTEAFF; cdr3_nt: TGTGCCAGCAGAACTTGGGGGGCGGGAACTGAAGCTTTCTTT; v_call: TRBV6-2/TRBV6-3; clone_size: .; j_call: TRBJ1-1; d_call: .
cdr3_aa: CASSFGGFYTQYF; cdr3_nt: TGTGCCAGCAGCTTTGGGGGTTTTTATACGCAGTATTTT; v_call: TRBV7-2; clone_size: many; j_call: TRBJ2-3; d_call: .
cdr3_aa: CASSYSPPGSPDTQYF; cdr3_nt: TGTGCCAGCAGTTACTCACCTCCAGGGTCCCCAGATACGCAGTATTTT; v_call: TRBV6-5; clone_size: many; j_call: TRBJ2-3; d_call: .
cdr3_aa: CASSRRGTSGILGEQFF; cdr3_nt: TGTGCCAGCAGCCGCAGAGGGACTAGCGGTATACTTGGTGAGCAGTTCTTC; v_call: TRBV7-2; clone_size: many; j_call: TRBJ2-1; d_call: TRBD2
cdr3_aa: CASSLETNYGYTF; cdr3_nt: TGTGCCAGCAGCTTAGAAACAAACTATGGCTACACCTTC; v_call: TRBV7-2; clone_size: many; j_call: TRBJ1-2; d_call: .
cdr3_aa: CSARQGTSTGELFF; cdr3_nt: TGCAGTGCTCGACAGGGCACGAGCACCGGGGAGCTGTTTTTT; v_call: TRBV20-1; clone_size: .; j_call: TRBJ2-2; d_call: TRBD1
cdr3_aa: CASSLVTSVRLHEQFF; cdr3_nt: TGTGCCAGCAGCTTAGTTACGAGCGTAAGACTACATGAGCAGTTCTTC; v_call: TRBV7-9; clone_size: many; j_call: TRBJ2-1; d_call: .
cdr3_aa: CSVRGIQETQYF; cdr3_nt: TGCAGCGTACGGGGGATCCAAGAGACCCAGTACTTC; v_call: TRBV29-1; clone_size: many; j_call: TRBJ2-5; d_call: .
cdr3_aa: CSARDSSENTQYF; cdr3_nt: TGCAGTGCTAGAGATTCCTCAGAGAATACGCAGTATTTT; v_call: TRBV20-1; clone_size: many; j_call: TRBJ2-3; d_call: .
cdr3_aa: CASSQVLAGGLRGEQFF; cdr3_nt: TGTGCCAGCAGCCAAGTTCTAGCGGGAGGACTACGTGGTGAGCAGTTCTTC; v_call: TRBV4-2; clone_size: few; j_call: TRBJ2-1; d_call: TRBD2
cdr3_aa: CASSITGVGANVLTF; cdr3_nt: TGCGCCAGCAGTATAACAGGGGTTGGGGCCAACGTCCTGACTTTC; v_call: TRBV10-2; clone_size: many; j_call: TRBJ2-6; d_call: TRBD1
cdr3_aa: CSGWLAGGPTTDTQYF; cdr3_nt: TGCAGCGGATGGCTAGCGGGAGGGCCTACCACAGATACGCAGTATTTT; v_call: TRBV29-1; clone_size: many; j_call: TRBJ2-3; d_call: TRBD2
cdr3_aa: CSVDGRDSYEQYF; cdr3_nt: TGCAGCGTTGACGGCAGGGACTCCTACGAGCAGTACTTC; v_call: TRBV29-1; clone_size: many; j_call: TRBJ2-7; d_call: .
cdr3_aa: CASSLAGSYRQYF; cdr3_nt: TGCGCCAGCAGCTTGGCGGGATCTTATCGGCAGTACTTC; v_call: TRBV5-1; clone_size: many; j_call: TRBJ2-7; d_call: .
cdr3_aa: CRGVMNTEAFF; cdr3_nt: TGTCGGGGGGTAATGAACACTGAAGCTTTCTTT; v_call: TRBV20-1; clone_size: .; j_call: TRBJ1-1; d_call: .
cdr3_aa: CAWSGTSGSSDTQYF; cdr3_nt: TGTGCCTGGAGTGGAACTAGCGGGAGTTCAGATACGCAGTATTTT; v_call: TRBV30; clone_size: few; j_call: TRBJ2-3; d_call: TRBD2
cdr3_aa: CASSQSSRALAGGETQYF; cdr3_nt: TGCGCCAGCAGCCAATCTTCCCGGGCTCTAGCGGGGGGAGAGACCCAGTACTTC; v_call: TRBV4-3; clone_size: many; j_call: TRBJ2-5; d_call: TRBD2
cdr3_aa: CSVEGDGVGNEQFF; cdr3_nt: TGCAGCGTTGAGGGGGACGGCGTCGGCAATGAGCAGTTCTTC; v_call: TRBV29-1; clone_size: many; j_call: TRBJ2-1; d_call: .
cdr3_aa: CASSLDSRNYGYTF; cdr3_nt: TGCGCCAGCAGCTTGGATAGCAGAAACTATGGCTACACCTTC; v_call: TRBV5-1; clone_size: many; j_call: TRBJ1-2; d_call: .
cdr3_aa: CASSETGIGTEAFF; cdr3_nt: TGTGCCAGCAGCGAAACGGGAATTGGGACTGAAGCTTTCTTT; v_call: TRBV3-1; clone_size: .; j_call: TRBJ1-1; d_call: .
cdr3_aa: CASSYSGEEKLFF; cdr3_nt: TGTGCCAGCAGTTACTCCGGGGAAGAAAAACTGTTTTTT; v_call: TRBV6-5; clone_size: many; j_call: TRBJ1-4; d_call: .
cdr3_aa: CAWGQMNTEAFF; cdr3_nt: TGTGCCTGGGGACAGATGAACACTGAAGCTTTCTTT; v_call: TRBV30; clone_size: .; j_call: TRBJ1-1; d_call: .
cdr3_aa: CASSLSSGTRGYTF; cdr3_nt: TGCGCCAGCAGCTTGTCGTCCGGGACGAGAGGCTACACCTTC; v_call: TRBV5-1; clone_size: many; j_call: TRBJ1-2; d_call: .
cdr3_aa: CSASPAGGFTDTQYF; cdr3_nt: TGCAGTGCTAGCCCCGCGGGGGGATTCACAGATACGCAGTATTTT; v_call: TRBV20-1; clone_size: many; j_call: TRBJ2-3; d_call: TRBD2
cdr3_aa: CASSLLAGTDTQYF; cdr3_nt: TGTGCCAGCAGTCTCCTCGCCGGCACAGATACGCAGTATTTT; v_call: TRBV27; clone_size: many; j_call: TRBJ2-3; d_call: .
cdr3_aa: CSARDRTGNYGYTF; cdr3_nt: TGCAGTGCTAGAGATCGGACGGGGAACTATGGCTACACCTTC; v_call: TRBV20-1; clone_size: many; j_call: TRBJ1-2; d_call: .
cdr3_aa: CSATRGSNYGYTF; cdr3_nt: TGCAGTGCTACCCGGGGTTCGAACTATGGCTACACCTTC; v_call: TRBV20-1; clone_size: many; j_call: TRBJ1-2; d_call: .
cdr3_aa: CASSEWQGVFNSPLHF; cdr3_nt: TGTGCCAGCAGTGAATGGCAGGGGGTCTTTAATTCACCCCTCCACTTT; v_call: TRBV6-1; clone_size: few; j_call: TRBJ1-6; d_call: TRBD1
cdr3_aa: CSAWLYEQYF; cdr3_nt: TGCAGTGCTTGGCTCTACGAGCAGTACTTC; v_call: TRBV20-1; clone_size: many; j_call: TRBJ2-7; d_call: .
cdr3_aa: CSARAQDGLLTEAFF; cdr3_nt: TGCAGTGCTAGAGCCCAGGATGGCCTATTGACTGAAGCTTTCTTT; v_call: TRBV20-1; clone_size: many; j_call: TRBJ1-1; d_call: .
cdr3_aa: CASSYLPGDTEAFF; cdr3_nt: TGCGCCAGCAGCTACCTGCCAGGGGACACTGAAGCTTTCTTT; v_call: TRBV5-1; clone_size: few; j_call: TRBJ1-1; d_call: .
cdr3_aa: CASQRRGAYEQYF; cdr3_nt: TGTGCCAGTCAACGGAGGGGGGCCTACGAGCAGTACTTC; v_call: TRBV6-2/TRBV6-3; clone_size: many; j_call: TRBJ2-7; d_call: .
cdr3_aa: CASSSTGEGGLEQYF; cdr3_nt: TGTGCCAGCAGTTCCACAGGCGAAGGAGGGCTCGAGCAGTACTTC; v_call: TRBV12-3/TRBV12-4; clone_size: many; j_call: TRBJ2-7; d_call: .
cdr3_aa: CASSPVGSGNTIYF; cdr3_nt: TGCGCCAGCAGCCCCGTTGGCTCTGGAAACACCATATATTTT; v_call: TRBV4-3; clone_size: few; j_call: TRBJ1-3; d_call: .
cdr3_aa: CASSFEGATDTQYF; cdr3_nt: TGTGCCAGCAGCTTTGAGGGGGCCACAGATACGCAGTATTTT; v_call: TRBV7-3; clone_size: many; j_call: TRBJ2-3; d_call: TRBD1
cdr3_aa: CASSLRDGHREQYF; cdr3_nt: TGTGCCAGCAGTCTCCGGGACGGACATCGCGAGCAGTACTTC; v_call: TRBV12-3/TRBV12-4; clone_size: many; j_call: TRBJ2-7; d_call: .
cdr3_aa: CAISESTGPNSYNEQFF; cdr3_nt: TGTGCCATCAGTGAGTCGACCGGGCCGAACTCCTACAATGAGCAGTTCTTC; v_call: TRBV10-3; clone_size: many; j_call: TRBJ2-1; d_call: .
cdr3_aa: CASSYSRFSGGPLHF; cdr3_nt: TGTGCCAGCAGTTACTCGAGGTTTTCGGGCGGACCCCTCCACTTT; v_call: TRBV6-5; clone_size: many; j_call: TRBJ1-6; d_call: .
cdr3_aa: CASSPDGSYNEQFF; cdr3_nt: TGCGCCAGCAGCCCGGACGGCTCCTACAATGAGCAGTTCTTC; v_call: TRBV5-1; clone_size: many; j_call: TRBJ2-1; d_call: .
cdr3_aa: CASSLDGGYTF; cdr3_nt: TGCGCCAGCAGCTTGGACGGTGGCTACACCTTC; v_call: TRBV5-1; clone_size: many; j_call: TRBJ1-2; d_call: .
cdr3_aa: CATSDPRRGNEQFF; cdr3_nt: TGTGCCACCAGTGATCCCAGGCGGGGCAATGAGCAGTTCTTC; v_call: TRBV24-1; clone_size: many; j_call: TRBJ2-1; d_call: .
cdr3_aa: CASSPYPMVRDYEQYF; cdr3_nt: TGTGCCAGCAGCCCATACCCTATGGTCCGGGACTACGAGCAGTACTTC; v_call: TRBV14; clone_size: many; j_call: TRBJ2-7; d_call: .
cdr3_aa: CASSPPFRQGPETQYF; cdr3_nt: TGTGCCAGCAGCCCTCCCTTTAGACAGGGGCCAGAGACCCAGTACTTC; v_call: TRBV7-8; clone_size: many; j_call: TRBJ2-5; d_call: TRBD1
cdr3_aa: CASKFTPSGSDNEQFF; cdr3_nt: TGTGCCAGCAAATTTACCCCTAGCGGGAGCGACAATGAGCAGTTCTTC; v_call: TRBV6-1; clone_size: many; j_call: TRBJ2-1; d_call: TRBD2
cdr3_aa: CASSPGHSYEQYF; cdr3_nt: TGTGCCAGCAGCCCTGGACACTCCTACGAGCAGTACTTC; v_call: TRBV12-3/TRBV12-4; clone_size: many; j_call: TRBJ2-7; d_call: .
cdr3_aa: CASSPWDGYTEAFF; cdr3_nt: TGCGCCAGCAGCCCCTGGGACGGCTACACTGAAGCTTTCTTT; v_call: TRBV5-1; clone_size: many; j_call: TRBJ1-1; d_call: .
cdr3_aa: CSVDGASGVPDTQYF; cdr3_nt: TGCAGCGTTGATGGGGCTAGCGGGGTACCAGATACGCAGTATTTT; v_call: TRBV29-1; clone_size: many; j_call: TRBJ2-3; d_call: TRBD2
cdr3_aa: CSARTTNEKLFF; cdr3_nt: TGCAGTGCTAGGACAACTAATGAAAAACTGTTTTTT; v_call: TRBV20-1; clone_size: many; j_call: TRBJ1-4; d_call: .
cdr3_aa: CASSAGGTEQFF; cdr3_nt: TGTGCCAGCAGCGCTGGGGGAACGGAGCAGTTCTTC; v_call: TRBV7-8; clone_size: once; j_call: TRBJ2-1; d_call: .
cdr3_aa: CASRGWTEAFF; cdr3_nt: TGTGCCAGCAGGGGGTGGACTGAAGCTTTCTTT; v_call: TRBV28; clone_size: many; j_call: TRBJ1-1; d_call: .
cdr3_aa: CATTGTGDTGELFF; cdr3_nt: TGTGCCACGACCGGGACAGGCGACACCGGGGAGCTGTTTTTT; v_call: TRBV24-1; clone_size: many; j_call: TRBJ2-2; d_call: TRBD1
cdr3_aa: CSAGAGPGLDEQFF; cdr3_nt: TGCAGTGCTGGGGCGGGCCCTGGTTTGGATGAGCAGTTCTTC; v_call: TRBV20-1; clone_size: many; j_call: TRBJ2-1; d_call: .